The 3 T cell receptor beta chains reported below all come from one sample, sequenced in a study of cytomegalovirus exposure and HLA in healthy donors. The primer mix had 60 Vbeta and 13 Jbeta primers. TCRdb's table, derived via immunoSEQ multiplex PCR, lists solely in-frame clones and lacks some. The sample consists of some 90,000 clones, roughly 79% of them appearing once. Source material: PBMCs. All receptors derive from a man aged 25 to 40 in good health and CMV-seronegative.

This chain uses TRBV5-4 with TRBJ2-1, with D perhaps matching TRBD2 (5 bases). V was trimmed by 2 bases and J by 4 bases, leaving 13 bases between them. The CDR3 covers 15 residues. Germline V lookup: CDR1 SGHNT, CDR2 YYREEE (reference sequence). CDR3 in amino acids: CASSFPGNLYNEQFF. The CDR3 nucleotides read TGTGCCAGCAGCTTCCCGGGAAACTTATACAATGAGCAGTTCTTC.

The chain joins TRBV6-6 to TRBJ2-7, with D possibly matching TRBD1 (6 bases). The CDR3 is made up of 13 amino acids. Looked up from germline, CDR1 is MNHNY and CDR2 is SVGAGI (reference sequence). V was clipped by 8 bases and J by 0 bases, with 11 bases between them. As DNA, the CDR3 is TGTGCCAGCTGGGACACCAGCTCCTACGAGCAGTACTTC. Translating it yields CASWDTSSYEQYF.

This clone was counted once. In DNA, the CDR3 is TGTGCCAGCAGCCGTAACTTGGATGAGCAGTTCTTC. This sequence encodes CASSRNLDEQFF. The chain carries TRBV4-2 and TRBJ2-1, with D unclear. The germline gives CDR1 LGHNA, CDR2 YNFKEQ. The CDR3 is made up of 12 amino acids. V lost 4 bases to trimming and J lost 8 bases, with 9 bases between them.